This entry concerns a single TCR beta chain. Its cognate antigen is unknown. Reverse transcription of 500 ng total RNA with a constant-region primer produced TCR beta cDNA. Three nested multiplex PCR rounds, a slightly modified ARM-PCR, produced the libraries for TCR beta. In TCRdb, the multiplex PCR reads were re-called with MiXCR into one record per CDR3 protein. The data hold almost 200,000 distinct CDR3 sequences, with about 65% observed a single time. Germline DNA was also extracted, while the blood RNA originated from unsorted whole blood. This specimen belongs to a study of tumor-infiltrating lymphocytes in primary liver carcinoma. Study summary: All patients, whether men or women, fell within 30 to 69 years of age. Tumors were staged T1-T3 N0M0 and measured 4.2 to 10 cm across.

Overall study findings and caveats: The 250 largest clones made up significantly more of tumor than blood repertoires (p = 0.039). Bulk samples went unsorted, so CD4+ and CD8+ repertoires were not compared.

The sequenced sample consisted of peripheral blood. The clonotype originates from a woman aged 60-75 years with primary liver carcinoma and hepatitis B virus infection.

CDR3 in amino acids: CASSYSRVDLTDTQYF. CDR3 in DNA: TGTGCCAGCAGTTACTCGAGAGTGGACCTCACAGATACGCAGTATTTT. This chain uses TRBV6-6 with TRBJ2-3; D not certain. Germline loops: CDR1 MNHNY, CDR2 SVGAGI (reference sequence). The CDR3 is 16 amino acids. V was trimmed by 0 bases and J by 2 bases, leaving 12 bases between them.